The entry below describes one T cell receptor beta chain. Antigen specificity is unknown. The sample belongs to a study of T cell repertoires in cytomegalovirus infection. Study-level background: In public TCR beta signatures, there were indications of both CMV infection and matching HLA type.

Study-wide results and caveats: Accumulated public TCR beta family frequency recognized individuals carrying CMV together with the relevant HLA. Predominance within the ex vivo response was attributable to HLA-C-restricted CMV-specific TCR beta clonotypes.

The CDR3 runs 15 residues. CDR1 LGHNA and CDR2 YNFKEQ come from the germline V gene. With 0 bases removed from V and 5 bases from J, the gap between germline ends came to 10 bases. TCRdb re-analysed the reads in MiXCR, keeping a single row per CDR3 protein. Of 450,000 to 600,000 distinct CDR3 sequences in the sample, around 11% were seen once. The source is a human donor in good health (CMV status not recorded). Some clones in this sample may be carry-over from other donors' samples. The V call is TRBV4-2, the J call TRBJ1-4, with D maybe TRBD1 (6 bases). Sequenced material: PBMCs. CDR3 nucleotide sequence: TGTGCCAGCAGCCAAGATCTGGGGGCAAATGAAAAACTGTTTTTT. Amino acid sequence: CASSQDLGANEKLFF.